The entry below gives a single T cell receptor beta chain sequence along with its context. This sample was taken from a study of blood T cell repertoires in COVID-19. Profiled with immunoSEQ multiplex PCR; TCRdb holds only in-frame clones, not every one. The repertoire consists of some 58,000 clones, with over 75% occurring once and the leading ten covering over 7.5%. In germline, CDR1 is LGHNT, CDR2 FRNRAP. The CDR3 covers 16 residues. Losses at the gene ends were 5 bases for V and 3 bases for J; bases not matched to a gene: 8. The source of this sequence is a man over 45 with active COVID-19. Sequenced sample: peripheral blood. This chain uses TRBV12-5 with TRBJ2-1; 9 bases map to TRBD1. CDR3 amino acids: CASGGKTGGIYNEQFF. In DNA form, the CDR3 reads TGTGCTAGTGGTGGAAAAACAGGGGGCATCTACAATGAGCAGTTCTTC.